What follows describes a single T cell receptor (beta chain). TCRdb redid the calling of the RT-PCR reads with MiXCR, one entry per CDR3 protein. The data contain around 700,000 distinct CDR3 sequences, 11% to 15% of them singletons. Trimming took off 0 bases at V and 6 bases at J, with 7 bases between the two ends. The CDR3 sequence is 13 residues long. Germline CDR1 is SGDLS and CDR2 is YYNGEE. V and J are TRBV9 and TRBJ2-1; D gene uncertain. The specimen sequenced was memory CD4+ T cells from blood. This sequence originates from a female donor in good health, serving as a healthy control. The CDR3 loop reads CASSVGSGNEQFF. Here the CDR3 DNA reads TGTGCCAGCAGCGTAGGGTCGGGCAATGAGCAGTTCTTC. The full variable domain, rest sourced from reference TRBV9 and TRBJ2-1, is DSGVTQTPKHLITATGQRVTLRCSPRSGDLSVYWYQQSLDQGLQFLIQYYNGEERAKGNILERFSAQQFPDLHSELNLSSLELGDSALYFCASSVGSGNEQFFGPGTRLTVL.